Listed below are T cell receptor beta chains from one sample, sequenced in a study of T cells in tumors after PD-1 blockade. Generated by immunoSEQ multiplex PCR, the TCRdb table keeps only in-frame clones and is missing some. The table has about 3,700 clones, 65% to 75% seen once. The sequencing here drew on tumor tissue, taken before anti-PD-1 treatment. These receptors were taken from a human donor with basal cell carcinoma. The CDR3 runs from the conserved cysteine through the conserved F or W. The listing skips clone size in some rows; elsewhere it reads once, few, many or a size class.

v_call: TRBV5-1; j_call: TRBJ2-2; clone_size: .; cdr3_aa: CASSLEGGPNTGELFF
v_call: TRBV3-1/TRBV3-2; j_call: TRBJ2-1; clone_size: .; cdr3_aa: CASSQGDTMYNEQFF
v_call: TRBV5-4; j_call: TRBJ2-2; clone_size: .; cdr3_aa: CASSFYTGELFF
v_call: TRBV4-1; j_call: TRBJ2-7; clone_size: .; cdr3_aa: CASSQDPGRYEQYF
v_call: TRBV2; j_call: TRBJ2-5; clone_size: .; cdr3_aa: CASAAEETQYF
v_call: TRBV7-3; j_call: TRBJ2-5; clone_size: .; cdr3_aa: CASSLGGEETQYF
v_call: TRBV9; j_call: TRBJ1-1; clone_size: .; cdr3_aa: CASSPNGYEAFF
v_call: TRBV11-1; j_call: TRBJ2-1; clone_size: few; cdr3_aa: CASSLQRTSLYNEQFF
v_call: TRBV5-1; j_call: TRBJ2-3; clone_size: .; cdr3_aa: CASSWGRLDTQYF
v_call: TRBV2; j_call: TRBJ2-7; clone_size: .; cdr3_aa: CASSGPRSTGAEQYF
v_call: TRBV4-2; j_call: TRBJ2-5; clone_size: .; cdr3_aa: CASSQDRTAQETQYF